Described below is a single T cell receptor beta chain sequence and its context. These data belong to a study of identical twins. Template switching added a universal primer site, and cDNA bore unique molecular identifiers. TCRdb reprocessed the 5' RACE reads with MiXCR, giving one entry per CDR3 protein. The sample yields about 660,000 distinct CDR3 sequences, 8.6% seen once. Germline CDR1 is KGHDR and CDR2 is SFDVKD. Trimming removed 9 bases from V and 4 bases from J; junction bases left unmatched: 7. The CDR3 spans 13 residues. In addition, the sample was reused for a study of yellow fever vaccine responses in identical twins. That paper states: Twins reportedly had a vaccine T cell response that seemed partly convergent, partly personalized.

The sequencing sample was made of PBMCs. This clonotype originated in a woman in her late teens or twenties in good health. V gene TRBV24-1 combines with J gene TRBJ2-5; 7 positions match TRBD2. The CDR3 DNA sequence: TGTGCCACCGGGGAGGGAGGGCCAGAGACCCAGTACTTC. Translation gives CATGEGGPETQYF.